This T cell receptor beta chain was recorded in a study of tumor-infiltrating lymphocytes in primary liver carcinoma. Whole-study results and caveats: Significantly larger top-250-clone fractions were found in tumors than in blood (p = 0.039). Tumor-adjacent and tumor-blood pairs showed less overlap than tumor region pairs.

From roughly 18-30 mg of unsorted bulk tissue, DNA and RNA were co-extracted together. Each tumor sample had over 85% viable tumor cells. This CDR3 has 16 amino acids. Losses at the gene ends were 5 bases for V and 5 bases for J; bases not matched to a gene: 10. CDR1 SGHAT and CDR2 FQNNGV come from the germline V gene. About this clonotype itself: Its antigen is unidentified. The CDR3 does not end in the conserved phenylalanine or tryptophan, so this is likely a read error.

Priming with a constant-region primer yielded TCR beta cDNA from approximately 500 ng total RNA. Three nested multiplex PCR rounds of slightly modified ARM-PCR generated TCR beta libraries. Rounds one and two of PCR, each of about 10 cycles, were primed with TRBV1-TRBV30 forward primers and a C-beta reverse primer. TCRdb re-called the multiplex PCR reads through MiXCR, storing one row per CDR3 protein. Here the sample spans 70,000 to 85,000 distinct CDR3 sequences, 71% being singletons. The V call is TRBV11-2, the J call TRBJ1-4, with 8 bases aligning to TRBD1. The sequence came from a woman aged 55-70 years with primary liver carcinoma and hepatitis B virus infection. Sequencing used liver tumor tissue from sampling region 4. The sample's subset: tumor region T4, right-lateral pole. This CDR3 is CASSPQGAWANEKLFL. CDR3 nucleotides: TGTGCCAGCAGCCCCCAGGGGGCCTGGGCAAATGAAAAACTGTTTCTT.